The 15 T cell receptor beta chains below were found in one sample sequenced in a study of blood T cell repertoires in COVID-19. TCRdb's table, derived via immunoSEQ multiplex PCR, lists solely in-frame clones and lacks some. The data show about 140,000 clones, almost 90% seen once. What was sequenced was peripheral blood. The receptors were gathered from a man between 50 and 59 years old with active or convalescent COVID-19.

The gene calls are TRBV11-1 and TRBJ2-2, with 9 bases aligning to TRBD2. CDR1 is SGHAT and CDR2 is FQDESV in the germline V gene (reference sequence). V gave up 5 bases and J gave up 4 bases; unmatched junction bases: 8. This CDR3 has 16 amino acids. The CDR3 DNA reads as TGTGCCAGCAGCGTTGAGCTAGCGGGAATCACCGGGGAGCTGTTTTTT. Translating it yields CASSVELAGITGELFF.

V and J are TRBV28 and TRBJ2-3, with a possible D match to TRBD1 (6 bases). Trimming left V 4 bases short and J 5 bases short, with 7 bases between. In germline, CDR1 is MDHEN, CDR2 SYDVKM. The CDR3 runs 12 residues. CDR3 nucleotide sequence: TGTGCCAGCAGTTCACAGGGAGATACGCAGTATTTT. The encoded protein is CASSSQGDTQYF.

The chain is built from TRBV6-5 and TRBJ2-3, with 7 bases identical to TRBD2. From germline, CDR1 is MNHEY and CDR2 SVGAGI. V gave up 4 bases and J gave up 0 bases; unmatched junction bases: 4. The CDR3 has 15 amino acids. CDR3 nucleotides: TGTGCCAGCAGTTCCCATAGCGGGAGCACAGATACGCAGTATTTT. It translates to CASSSHSGSTDTQYF.

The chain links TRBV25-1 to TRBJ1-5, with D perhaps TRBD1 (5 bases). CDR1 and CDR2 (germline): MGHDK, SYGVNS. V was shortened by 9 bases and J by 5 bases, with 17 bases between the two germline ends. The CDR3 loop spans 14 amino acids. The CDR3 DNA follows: TGTGCCAGTCAGCAGGCGGGGGATTATCAGCCCCAGCATTTT. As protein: CASQQAGDYQPQHF.

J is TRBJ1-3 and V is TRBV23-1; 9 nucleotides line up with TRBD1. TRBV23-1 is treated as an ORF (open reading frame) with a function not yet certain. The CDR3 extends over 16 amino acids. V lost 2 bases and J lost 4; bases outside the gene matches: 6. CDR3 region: CASSQGTGTQGNTIYF. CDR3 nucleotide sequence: TGCGCCAGCAGTCAAGGGACAGGGACGCAGGGAAACACCATATATTTT.

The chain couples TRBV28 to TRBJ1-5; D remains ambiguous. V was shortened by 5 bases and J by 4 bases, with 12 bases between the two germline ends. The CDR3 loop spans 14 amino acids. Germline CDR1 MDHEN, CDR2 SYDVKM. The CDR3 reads CASSPLPGNQPQHF. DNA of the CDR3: TGTGCCAGCAGTCCCTTACCGGGTAATCAGCCCCAGCATTTT. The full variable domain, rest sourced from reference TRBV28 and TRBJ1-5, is DVKVTQSSRYLVKRTGEKVFLECVQDMDHENMFWYRQDPGLGLRLIYFSYDVKMKEKGDIPEGYSVSREKKERFSLILESASTNQTSMYLCASSPLPGNQPQHFGDGTRLSIL.

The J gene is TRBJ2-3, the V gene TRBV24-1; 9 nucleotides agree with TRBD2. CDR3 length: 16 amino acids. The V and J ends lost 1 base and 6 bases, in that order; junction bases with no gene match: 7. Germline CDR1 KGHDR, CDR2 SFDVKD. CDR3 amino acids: CATSDFGLTSGDTQYF. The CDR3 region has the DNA TGTGCCACCAGTGATTTTGGGTTGACTAGCGGTGATACGCAGTATTTT.

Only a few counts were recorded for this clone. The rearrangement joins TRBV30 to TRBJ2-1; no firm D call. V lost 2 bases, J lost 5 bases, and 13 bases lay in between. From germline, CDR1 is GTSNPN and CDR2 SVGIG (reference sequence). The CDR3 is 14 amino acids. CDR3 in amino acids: CAWSRNFQDNEQFF. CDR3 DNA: TGTGCCTGGAGTAGGAACTTTCAGGACAATGAGCAGTTCTTC.

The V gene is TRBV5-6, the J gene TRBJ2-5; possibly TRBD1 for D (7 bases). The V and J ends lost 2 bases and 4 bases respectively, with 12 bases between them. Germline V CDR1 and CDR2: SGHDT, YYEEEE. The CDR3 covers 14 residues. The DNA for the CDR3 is TGTGCCAGCAGCTTCAACAGGGGAGGAGAGACCCAGTACTTC. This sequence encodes CASSFNRGGETQYF.

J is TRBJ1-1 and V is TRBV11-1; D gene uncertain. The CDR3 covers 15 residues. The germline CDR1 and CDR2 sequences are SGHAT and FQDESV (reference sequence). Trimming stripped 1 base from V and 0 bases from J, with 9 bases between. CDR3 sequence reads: CASSLGTAMNTEAFF. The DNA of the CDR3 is TGTGCCAGCAGCTTAGGAACAGCTATGAACACTGAAGCTTTCTTT.

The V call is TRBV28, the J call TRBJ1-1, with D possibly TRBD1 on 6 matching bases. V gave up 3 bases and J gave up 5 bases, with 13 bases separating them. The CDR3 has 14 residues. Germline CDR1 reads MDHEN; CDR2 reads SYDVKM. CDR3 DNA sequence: TGTGCCAGCAGTTTTATTGGGGGGGCGACTGAAGCTTTCTTT. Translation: CASSFIGGATEAFF.

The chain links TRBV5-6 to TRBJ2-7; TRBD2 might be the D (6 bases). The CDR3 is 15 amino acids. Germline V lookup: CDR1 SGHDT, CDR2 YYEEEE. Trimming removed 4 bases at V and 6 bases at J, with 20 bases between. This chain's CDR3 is CASSAGPPQAGEQYF. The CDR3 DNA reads TGTGCCAGCAGCGCGGGACCACCTCAGGCGGGCGAGCAGTACTTC.

The CDR3 DNA follows: TGTGCCAGCAGCTTGTGGGGGACTTCCTACAATGAGCAGTTCTTC. Protein: CASSLWGTSYNEQFF. The rearrangement uses TRBV7-8 and TRBJ2-1; TRBD2 is a possible D gene (6 bases). The germline V and J ends were trimmed by 3 bases and 1 base, with 10 bases remaining between them. Germline V gene sequence: CDR1 SGHVS, CDR2 FQNEAQ. The CDR3 is 15 amino acids.

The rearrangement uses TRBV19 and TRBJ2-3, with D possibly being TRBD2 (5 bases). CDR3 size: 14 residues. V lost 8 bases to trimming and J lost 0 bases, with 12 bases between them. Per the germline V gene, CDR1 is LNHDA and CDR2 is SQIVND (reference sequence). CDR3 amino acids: CASQRAGSTDTQYF. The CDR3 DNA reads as TGTGCCAGTCAGAGGGCCGGGAGCACAGATACGCAGTATTTT.

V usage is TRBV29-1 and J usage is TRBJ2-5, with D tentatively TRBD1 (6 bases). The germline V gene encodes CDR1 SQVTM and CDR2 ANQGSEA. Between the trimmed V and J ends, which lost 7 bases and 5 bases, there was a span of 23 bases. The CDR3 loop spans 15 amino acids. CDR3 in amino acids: CSAGLRSTRGETQYF. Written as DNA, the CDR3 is TGCAGCGCTGGGCTCCGGAGTACCAGGGGCGAGACCCAGTACTTC.